This TCR beta chain was observed in a study of blood T cell repertoires in COVID-19. Across the whole study: Samples representing acute and convalescent COVID-19 were sourced from the United States, Italy and Spain. The cDNA or gDNA used as material had been derived from T cells, B-cell-depleted T cells, or PBMCs.

V shed 0 bases, J shed 3 bases, and the junction held 5 bases outside the gene matches. The V gene's germline CDR1 is SGHRS and CDR2 YFSETQ. CDR3 length: 16 amino acids. Original processing methods: Amplification of reference gene primers was used by the study to estimate nucleated cell counts. TCRdb keeps only in-frame clones here, not all; method: immunoSEQ multiplex PCR. The V and J calls and the clone size are those of that table, but D and trimming were determined from the DNA. The data contain about 120,000 clones, 75% to 85% of them singletons. The chain carries TRBV5-1 and TRBJ2-3, with 9 bases identical to TRBD1. This TCR was recovered from a human donor in a cohort sampled during active COVID-19. Sequenced material: peripheral blood. The CDR3 protein is CASSLAGTGTTDTQYF. Here the CDR3 DNA reads TGCGCCAGCAGCTTGGCCGGGACAGGGACTACAGATACGCAGTATTTT.